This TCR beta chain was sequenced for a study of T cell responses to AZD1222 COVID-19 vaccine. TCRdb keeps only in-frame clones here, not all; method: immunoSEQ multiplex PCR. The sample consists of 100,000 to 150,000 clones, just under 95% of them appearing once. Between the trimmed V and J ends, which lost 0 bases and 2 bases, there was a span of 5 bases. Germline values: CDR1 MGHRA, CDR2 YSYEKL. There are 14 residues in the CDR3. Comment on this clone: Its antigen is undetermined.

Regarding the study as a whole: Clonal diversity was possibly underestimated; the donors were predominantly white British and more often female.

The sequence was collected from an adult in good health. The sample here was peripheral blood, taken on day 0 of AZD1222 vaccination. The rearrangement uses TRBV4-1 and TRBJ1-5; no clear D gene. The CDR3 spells CASSQDHGNQPQHF. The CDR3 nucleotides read TGCGCCAGCAGCCAAGACCATGGCAATCAGCCCCAGCATTTT.